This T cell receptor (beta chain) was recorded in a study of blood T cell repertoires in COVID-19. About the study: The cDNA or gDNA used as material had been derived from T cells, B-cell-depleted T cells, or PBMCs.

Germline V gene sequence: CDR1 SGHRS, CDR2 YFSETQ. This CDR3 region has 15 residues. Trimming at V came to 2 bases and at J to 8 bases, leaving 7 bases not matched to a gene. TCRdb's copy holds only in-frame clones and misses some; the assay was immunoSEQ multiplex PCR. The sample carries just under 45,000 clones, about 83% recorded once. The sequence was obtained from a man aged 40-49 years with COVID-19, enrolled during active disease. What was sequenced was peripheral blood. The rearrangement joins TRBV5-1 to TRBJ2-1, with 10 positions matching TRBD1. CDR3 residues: CASSLQGQGSDEQFF. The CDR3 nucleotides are TGCGCCAGCAGCTTACAGGGACAGGGGTCGGATGAGCAGTTCTTC.